This passage covers 6 T cell receptor beta chains from one sample sequenced in a study of long-term antiretroviral therapy in people with HIV. Researchers report immunoSEQ v3.0 was run at survey level. Clones were sequenced by immunoSEQ multiplex PCR, and TCRdb holds only the in-frame ones, with some missing. The top ten hold around 4.7% of the sample, which has roughly 28,000 clones, 70% to 90% seen once. The sequences come from unsorted PBMCs, collected roughly 2.7 years after starting antiretroviral therapy. These receptors came from a man in his forties with HIV.

This rearrangement joins TRBV19 to TRBJ1-5; D not certain. The germline V gene has CDR1 LNHDA and CDR2 SQIVND (reference sequence). The V gene lost 6 bases and the J gene lost 3 bases, with 6 bases spanning the gap. The CDR3 runs to 12 residues. The CDR3 DNA reads TGTGCCAGTAGACGGTACAATCAGCCCCAGCATTTT. The encoded protein is CASRRYNQPQHF.

This clone was seen a single time. This chain links TRBV25-1 with TRBJ1-4; perhaps TRBD1 as D (5 bases). CDR1 and CDR2 from the germline V gene are MGHDK and SYGVNS. The CDR3 is 13 amino acids. V gave up 5 bases and J gave up 8 bases, with 12 bases separating them. CDR3 protein: CASSLGTEEKLFF. As DNA, the CDR3 is TGTGCCAGCAGTCTGGGGACGGAGGAAAAACTGTTTTTT.

This chain uses TRBV19 with TRBJ2-7, with 7 bases identical to TRBD1. The V gene end was trimmed by 0 bases and the J gene end by 1 base; junction bases not matched to a gene: 6. This CDR3 is 16 amino acids long. Germline CDR1 LNHDA, CDR2 SQIVND (reference sequence). As DNA, the CDR3 is TGTGCCAGTAGTATAGAAGAAGGGGGCGCTTCCTACGAGCAGTACTTC. Translation gives CASSIEEGGASYEQYF.

The chain has TRBV29-1 and TRBJ2-7, with D unclear. CDR1 and CDR2 from the germline V gene are SQVTM and ANQGSEA. The CDR3 spans 12 residues. The ends were cut back, 7 bases at V and 0 bases at J, with 10 bases in the middle. The CDR3 region is CSAEVSSYEQYF. DNA of the CDR3: TGCAGCGCCGAGGTTTCCTCCTACGAGCAGTACTTC.

The rearrangement uses TRBV4-1 and TRBJ2-7; D is ambiguous. V dropped 1 base and J dropped 1 base, with 11 bases sitting between them. Germline V gene lookup returns CDR1 MGHRA and CDR2 YSYEKL. The CDR3 runs 15 residues. The CDR3 reads CASSQGLPSSYEQYF. For the CDR3, the DNA is TGCGCCAGCAGCCAAGGACTTCCCTCTTCCTACGAGCAGTACTTC.

The chain recombines TRBV4-3 with TRBJ1-2; D not certain. The germline V gene encodes CDR1 LGHNA and CDR2 YSLEER. The CDR3 totals 16 residues. Trimming took 0 bases from V and 4 from J, leaving 15 bases between them. CDR3 bases: TGCGCCAGCAGCCAAGATCTAAACGCCGGGATCTATGGCTACACCTTC. It yields the protein CASSQDLNAGIYGYTF.